Listed below are T cell receptor beta chains from one sample, sequenced in a study of OX40 agonist ivuxolimab in advanced cancers. TCRdb's table, derived via immunoSEQ multiplex PCR, lists solely in-frame clones and lacks some. The sample carries approximately 47,000 clones, roughly 77% recorded once. The material sequenced was CD4+ or CD8+ T cells sorted from blood, taken in a trial of the OX40 agonist ivuxolimab. Receptor source: an adult with an advanced solid tumor such as melanoma, head and neck, liver or kidney cancer. The CDR3 runs from the conserved cysteine through the conserved F or W. The D gene is left open where the match is weak. Only part of the rows carry a size: once, few, many, or a class if the clone is expanded.

NA NA TRBJ1-5 TRBV6-5 TGTGCCAGCAGTTACTCGGGGGGGGAAGGTCAGCCCCAGCATTTT CASSYSGGEGQPQHF
NA NA TRBJ1-2 TRBV15 TGTGCCACCAGCAGTCCACGCGCCCTTTATGGCTACACCTTC CATSSPRALYGYTF
few TRBD1 TRBJ1-1 TRBV4-1 TGCGCCAGCAGCCATGGACAGGGGGCGGTGGCTGAAGCTTTCTTT CASSHGQGAVAEAFF
NA NA TRBJ2-7 TRBV7-9 TGTGCCAGCAGCTTAGCGGGAGTGGACTACGAGCAGTACTTC CASSLAGVDYEQYF
NA NA TRBJ1-6 TRBV5-6 TGTGCCAGCAGCTTTGGGAGCTCCTATAATTCACCCCTCCACTTT CASSFGSSYNSPLHF
NA TRBD1 TRBJ2-7 TRBV5-6 TGTGCCAGCAGCTCCCATCGGCAGGGGGCGCACTACGAGCAGTACTTC CASSSHRQGAHYEQYF
NA NA TRBJ2-5 TRBV2 TGTGCCAGCAGTGGTAGGGGACTTCAAGAGACCCAGTACTTC CASSGRGLQETQYF
NA TRBD1 TRBJ2-1 TRBV7-2 TGTGCCAGCAGCCTGATGACAGGGCCCTACAATGAGCAGTTCTTC CASSLMTGPYNEQFF
NA NA TRBJ2-2 TRBV11-3 TGTGCCAGCAGCCGCAGGGCGAACACCGGGGAGCTGTTTTTT CASSRRANTGELFF
NA NA TRBJ2-1 TRBV7-6 TGTGCCAGCAGCTTAGATAACAGCAATGAGCAGTTCTTC CASSLDNSNEQFF
NA NA TRBJ2-7 TRBV2 TGTGCCAGTCTAGCGATGGAGAGGAACGAGCAGTACTTC CASLAMERNEQYF
NA NA TRBJ2-3 TRBV4-3 TGCGCCAGCAGCCCCTATAGCGGAAGCACAGATACGCAGTATTTT CASSPYSGSTDTQYF
NA NA TRBJ1-5 TRBV5-1 TGCGCCAGCAGCTTGTACGGGGGGGATCAGCCCCAGCATTTT CASSLYGGDQPQHF
NA TRBD2 TRBJ2-1 TRBV5-4 TGTGCCAGCAGCACCCGCCTAGCGGCCTCCTACAATGAGCAGTTCTTC CASSTRLAASYNEQFF
NA NA TRBJ1-4 TRBV18 TGTGCCAGCTCACGCGCCGGGCCCAGGGAGACTAATGAAAAACTGTTTTTT CASSRAGPRETNEKLFF
NA NA TRBJ2-2 TRBV5-1 TGCGCCAGCAACCCGGGGACGGCTGGCGGGGAGCTGTTTTTT CASNPGTAGGELFF
NA TRBD2 TRBJ2-1 TRBV15 TGTGCCACCAGCAGAAGAGCGGGAGGGCTATACAATGAGCAGTTCTTC CATSRRAGGLYNEQFF
once NA TRBJ2-5 TRBV19 TGTGCCAGTAGTTCCGGGGCCCAAGAGACCCAGTACTTC CASSSGAQETQYF
once NA TRBJ2-6 TRBV15 TGTGCCACCAGCAGAGATGGGAGCAGGGGCTACTCTGGGGCCAACGTCCTGACTTTC CATSRDGSRGYSGANVLTF
NA NA TRBJ2-7 TRBV11-2 TGTGCCAGCAGCCCGGGTTCTCCCTACGAGCAGTACTTC CASSPGSPYEQYF
NA NA TRBJ2-1 TRBV7-2 TGTGCCAGCAGCCCCCGACTATATTCTCCGTTCTTC CASSPRLYSPFF
NA NA TRBJ1-2 TRBV18 TGTGCCAGCTCGAAAACGAGGGAGGGTATAAACTATGGCTACACCTTC CASSKTREGINYGYTF
NA NA TRBJ2-6 TRBV10-1 TGCGCCAGCAGTGAAGCTGGGGCCAACGTCCTGACTTTC CASSEAGANVLTF
NA TRBD2 TRBJ2-1 TRBV6-6 TGTGCCAGCAGCCCCGGACTAGCGGGAGAGCAGTTCTTC CASSPGLAGEQFF
NA TRBD1 TRBJ2-5 TRBV7-8 TGTGCCAGCAGCTTAGCCCCGACAGGGGAGGTTGGAGAGACCCAGTACTTC CASSLAPTGEVGETQYF
NA NA TRBJ1-2 TRBV6-9 TGTGCCAGCAGTTACCAGGGGCGGCTTGCGTACGGCTACACCTTC CASSYQGRLAYGYTF
NA TRBD2 TRBJ2-3 TRBV6-1 TGTGCCGGGGAGGGTGGGACAGATACGCAGTATTTT CAGEGGTDTQYF
NA NA TRBJ1-5 TRBV9 TGTGCCAGCAGCGTAGGGGAGAATCAGCCCCAGCATTTT CASSVGENQPQHF
NA NA TRBJ2-7 TRBV15 TGTGCCACCAGCAGAGTCCGGGACCGGGGGTACGAGCAGTACTTC CATSRVRDRGYEQYF
NA NA TRBJ1-6 TRBV30 TGTGCCTGGAAAGGTGCCAGAAATTCACCCCTCCACTTT CAWKGARNSPLHF
NA TRBD2 TRBJ2-2 TRBV5-6 TGTGCCAGCAGCCCACCCGAACTAGCGGGAGGGCCCGGGGAGCTGTTTTTT CASSPPELAGGPGELFF
few NA TRBJ2-1 TRBV19 TGTGCCAGTAGTATACGGGACTTCGACAATGAGCAGTTCTTC CASSIRDFDNEQFF
NA NA TRBJ2-7 TRBV10-3 TGTGCCATCAGGCGGACAATACCCCCATTCTACGAGCAGTACTTC CAIRRTIPPFYEQYF
NA TRBD1 TRBJ1-1 TRBV6-6 TGTGCCAGCAGTTACGGGGCGGGACAGGGGACCCCTGAAGCTTTCTTT CASSYGAGQGTPEAFF
NA NA TRBJ2-7 TRBV13 TGTGCCAGCAGCCTCACCCCAGGCGAGCAGTACTTC CASSLTPGEQYF
medium-sized NA TRBJ2-1 TRBV19 TGTGCCAGTTCCCGCTCCTACAATGAGCAGTTCTTC CASSRSYNEQFF
NA NA TRBJ2-2 TRBV25-1 TGTGCCAGCAGGCAAAACACCGGGGAGCTGTTTTTT CASRQNTGELFF
NA NA TRBJ1-5 TRBV7-9 TGTGCCAGCAGCTTTGGCGATCAGCCCCAGCATTTT CASSFGDQPQHF
few TRBD2 TRBJ2-7 TRBV5-6 TGTGCCAGCAGCCACGGACTAGCCTATAGCTCCTACGAGCAGTACTTC CASSHGLAYSSYEQYF
few NA TRBJ2-5 TRBV30 TGTGCCTGGAGGAAACCGGGACCGCGGGGGACCCAGTACTTC CAWRKPGPRGTQYF
NA TRBD1 TRBJ2-7 TRBV19 TGTGCCAGTAGTATTCGGACAGGGTACTCCTACGAGCAGTACTTC CASSIRTGYSYEQYF
NA TRBD2 TRBJ2-7 TRBV5-1 TGCGCCAGCAGCCGGACTAGCGGGGCCTCCTACGAGCAGTACTTC CASSRTSGASYEQYF
NA NA TRBJ1-3 TRBV5-1 TGCGCCAGCAGCTTGGCCGGACCGGTCTCTGGAAACACCATATATTTT CASSLAGPVSGNTIYF
NA NA TRBJ2-3 TRBV5-4 TGTGCCAGCAGCCCGCGGAGCGGAGGAGGGGATACGCAGTATTTT CASSPRSGGGDTQYF
NA NA TRBJ2-1 TRBV9 TGTGCCAGCACCCGAACAGTGCGTAATTACAATGAGCAGTTCTTC CASTRTVRNYNEQFF